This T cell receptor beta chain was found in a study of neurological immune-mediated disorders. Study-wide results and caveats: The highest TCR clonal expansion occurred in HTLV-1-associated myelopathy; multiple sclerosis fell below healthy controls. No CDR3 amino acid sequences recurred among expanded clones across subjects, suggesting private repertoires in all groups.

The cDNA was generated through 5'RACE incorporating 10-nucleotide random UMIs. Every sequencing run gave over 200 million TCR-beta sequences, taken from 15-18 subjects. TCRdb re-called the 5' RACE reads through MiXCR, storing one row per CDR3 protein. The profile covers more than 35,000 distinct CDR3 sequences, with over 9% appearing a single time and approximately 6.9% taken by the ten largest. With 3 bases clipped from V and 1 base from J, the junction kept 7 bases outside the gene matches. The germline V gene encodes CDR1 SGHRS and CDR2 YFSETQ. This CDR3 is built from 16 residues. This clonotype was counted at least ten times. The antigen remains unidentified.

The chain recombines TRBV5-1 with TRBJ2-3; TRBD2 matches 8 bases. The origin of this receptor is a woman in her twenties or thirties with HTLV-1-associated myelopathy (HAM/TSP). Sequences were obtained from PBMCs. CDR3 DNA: TGCGCCAGCAGCTACCGGGGGGGCTGGGGCACAGATACGCAGTATTTT. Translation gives CASSYRGGWGTDTQYF.